This T cell receptor beta chain originates from a study of T cells expressing NK-cell markers. Study overall: Eight donors were sequenced, seven testing HCMV-seropositive and one testing seronegative.

Each CDR3 protein gets one entry in TCRdb, which reprocessed the 5' RACE reads and gives no DNA. This table holds about 260,000 distinct CDR3 sequences. CDR1 and CDR2 from the germline V gene are SGHNT and YYREEE (reference sequence). The CDR3 is made up of 17 amino acids. This TCR derives from a woman between 18 and 70 years old in good health. The material sequenced was blood T cells: a sorted CD56 or NKG2C T cell subset, CD4+ or CD8+ T cells, or bulk PBMC T cells (not recorded which). The chain has TRBV5-4 and TRBJ2-5; TCRdb proposes TRBD1, but this gene call is untestable without DNA. The CDR3: CASSTYRDRGHQETQYF.